This T cell receptor (beta chain) was profiled in a study of vaccination effects on CD4 cells after COVID-19. ViraFEST assay sequencing came after antigen-specific CD4+ T cells were expanded with viral peptide pools. Culture proceeded for nine to ten days, and CD4+ T cells were then isolated. Previously uninfected by SARS-CoV-2, the vaccine recipients also showed negative nucleocapsid antibodies. Repertoires were generated with immunoSEQ multiplex PCR, while TCRdb's copy carries only in-frame clones and drops some. Among 50,000 to 60,000 clones listed, under 70% were seen once. Concerning this clone itself: Its antigen is undetermined.

The CDR3 sequence is 18 residues long. Per germline, CDR1 SEHNR and CDR2 FQNEAQ (reference sequence). Germline trimming cut 1 base from V and 2 bases from J; bases unmatched to any gene: 8. The rearrangement links TRBV7-9 to TRBJ2-3, with 11 bases aligning to TRBD2. This clonotype originated in a human donor who received a COVID-19 vaccine. Material: CD4+ T cells from PBMCs cultured with SARS-CoV-2 spike peptides, obtained before COVID-19 vaccination. CDR3 sequence reads: CASSLVGSSGRITDTQYF. CDR3 nucleotide sequence: TGTGCCAGCAGCTTAGTAGGGTCTAGCGGGAGGATCACAGATACGCAGTATTTT.